A selection of T cell receptor beta chains follows, all from one sample in a study of T cells after posttransplantation cyclophosphamide. The assay was immunoSEQ multiplex PCR, and TCRdb's table has in-frame clones only and misses some. The table lists roughly 32,000 clones, around 90% of them singletons, with roughly 0.25% in the top ten. The material sequenced was naive CD4+ T cells sorted from PBMCs. The receptors shown here come from an older woman in good health, CMV-negative, and a related stem cell transplant donor. Both conserved end residues are trimmed from each CDR3.

TRBV7-9	TRBJ1-1	ASTPTGATEAF
TRBV5-1	TRBJ2-3	ASSFGGRSTDTQY
TRBV28	TRBJ1-1	ASSRGTGGMNTEAF
TRBV5-1	TRBJ2-5	ASRPIQAQETQY
TRBV18	TRBJ2-7	ASSLPGTVSYEQY
TRBV6-5	TRBJ2-3	ASGDVGATTDTQY
TRBV7-9	TRBJ2-1	ASSRGGTYNEQF
TRBV9	TRBJ2-6	ASSQGGSGANVLT
TRBV15	TRBJ2-7	ATSRLGTSGSYEQY
TRBV9	TRBJ2-7	ASTPSGRHEQY
TRBV7-9	TRBJ1-4	ASSLRGQGGLGEKLF
TRBV6-1	TRBJ2-2	ASSELLDQTGELF
TRBV14	TRBJ1-3	ASNRGSGNTIY
TRBV9	TRBJ2-5	ASSVASTREQTQY
TRBV19	TRBJ2-7	ASSIVGGNPSYEQY
TRBV15	TRBJ1-4	ATKRGGATNEKLF
TRBV28	TRBJ1-5	ASRNRAGGNQPQH
TRBV9	TRBJ2-2	ASSPGTGGTGELF
TRBV5-5	TRBJ1-4	ASSFRRLDEKLF
TRBV6-5	TRBJ2-2	ASSRQGGTGELF
TRBV5-4	TRBJ1-2	ASSLARNRGLSYGYT
TRBV28	TRBJ1-6	ASSLWQSYNSPLH
TRBV28	TRBJ1-1	ATYYLNTEAF
TRBV28	TRBJ1-1	ASSLADRKGAEAF
TRBV30	TRBJ2-1	AWSRGGGYNEQF
TRBV21-1	TRBJ1-2	AGQGAAYGYT
TRBV7-9	TRBJ1-6	ASSHRQGSYNSPLY
TRBV18	TRBJ1-5	ASSPNEGAFNQPQH
TRBV6-4	TRBJ2-3	ASSQEGGTDTQY
TRBV7-8	TRBJ2-7	ASSPIEQY
TRBV4-1	TRBJ1-2	ASSQGNQGDGYT
TRBV5-6	TRBJ1-5	ASSVWDRGYNQPQH
TRBV4-3	TRBJ2-3	ASSRSKRGGTDTQY
TRBV18	TRBJ2-7	ASSPETGATYEQY
TRBV28	TRBJ1-2	ASSLWGGPYGYT
TRBV21-1	TRBJ2-7	ASSKPSTGPDEQY
TRBV5-6	TRBJ2-3	ASSFSWDRPPDTQY
TRBV19	TRBJ2-3	ASSMVGRSPSTDTQY
TRBV29-1	TRBJ2-5	SVAGAPSQETQY
TRBV6-6	TRBJ1-1	ASSHGQGALSEAF
TRBV19	TRBJ1-6	ASSPGSSYNSPLH
TRBV10-3	TRBJ1-5	AIRNRQQDEPQH
TRBV18	TRBJ2-1	ASSPLERSNEQF
TRBV30	TRBJ2-3	AWSGGLVGPFPRPTDTQY
TRBV30	TRBJ1-4	AWSVGLAQRGEKLF
TRBV4-1	TRBJ1-2	ASSRGQGTDGYT
TRBV4-2	TRBJ2-5	ASSQKVGRGGLQY
TRBV9	TRBJ1-4	ASSVGHTFDGVNEKLF
TRBV28	TRBJ2-3	ASSFAGTSSTDTQY
TRBV19	TRBJ2-3	ASSTSGANTDTQY
TRBV11-2	TRBJ1-2	ASSLAGTSGYT
TRBV18	TRBJ2-7	ASSPSRVHEQY
TRBV6-1	TRBJ2-7	ASSEAGPSYEQY
TRBV4-1	TRBJ2-7	ASSQDERGGSRSYEQY
TRBV5-1	TRBJ2-7	ASSLEAGYEQY
TRBV29-1	TRBJ2-7	SVEDPGGYEQY
TRBV4-1	TRBJ1-5	ASSQDREGQPQH
TRBV2	TRBJ1-1	ASTGYTEAF